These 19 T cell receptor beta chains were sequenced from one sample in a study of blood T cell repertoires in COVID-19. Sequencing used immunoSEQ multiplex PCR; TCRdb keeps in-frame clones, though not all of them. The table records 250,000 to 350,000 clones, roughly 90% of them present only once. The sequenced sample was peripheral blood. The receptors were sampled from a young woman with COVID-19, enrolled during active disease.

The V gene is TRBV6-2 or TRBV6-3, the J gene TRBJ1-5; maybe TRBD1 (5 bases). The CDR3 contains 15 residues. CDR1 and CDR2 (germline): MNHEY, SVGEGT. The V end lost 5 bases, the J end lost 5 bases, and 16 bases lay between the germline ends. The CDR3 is CASSPFHGGDQPQHF. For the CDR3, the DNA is TGTGCCAGCAGTCCGTTCCACGGGGGGGATCAGCCCCAGCATTTT.

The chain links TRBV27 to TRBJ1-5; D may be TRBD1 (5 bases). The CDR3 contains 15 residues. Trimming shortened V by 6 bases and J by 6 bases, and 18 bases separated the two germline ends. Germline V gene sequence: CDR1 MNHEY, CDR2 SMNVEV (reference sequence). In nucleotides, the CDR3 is TGTGCCAGCAGCCCCTGGGAGGGGCAGGGTCAGCCCCAGCATTTT. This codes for CASSPWEGQGQPQHF.

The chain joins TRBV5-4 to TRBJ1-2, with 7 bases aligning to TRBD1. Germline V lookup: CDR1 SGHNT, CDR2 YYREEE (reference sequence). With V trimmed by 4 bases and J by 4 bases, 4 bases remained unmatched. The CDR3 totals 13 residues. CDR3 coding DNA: TGTGCCAGCAGCGATGGGACAGTCTATGGCTACACCTTC. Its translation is CASSDGTVYGYTF.

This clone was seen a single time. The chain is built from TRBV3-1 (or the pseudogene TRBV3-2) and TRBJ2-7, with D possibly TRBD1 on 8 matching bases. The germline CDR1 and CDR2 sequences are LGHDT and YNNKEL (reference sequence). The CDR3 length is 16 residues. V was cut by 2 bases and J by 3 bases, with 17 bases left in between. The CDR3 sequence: CASSQTGQGGYYEQYF. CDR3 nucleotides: TGTGCCAGCAGCCAAACAGGACAGGGAGGGTACTACGAGCAGTACTTC.

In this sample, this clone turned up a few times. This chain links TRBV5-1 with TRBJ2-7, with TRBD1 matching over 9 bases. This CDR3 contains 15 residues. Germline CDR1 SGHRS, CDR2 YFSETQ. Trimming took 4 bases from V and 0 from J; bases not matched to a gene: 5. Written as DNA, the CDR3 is TGCGCCAGCAGCGTCGGACAGGGGAGCTCCTACGAGCAGTACTTC. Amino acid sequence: CASSVGQGSSYEQYF.

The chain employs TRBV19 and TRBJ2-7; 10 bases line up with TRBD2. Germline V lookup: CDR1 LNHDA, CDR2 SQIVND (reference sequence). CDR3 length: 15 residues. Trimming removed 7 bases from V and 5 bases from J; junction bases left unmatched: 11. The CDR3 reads CASTLSGRAVDEQYF. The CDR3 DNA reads TGTGCCAGTACCCTCAGCGGGAGGGCCGTCGACGAGCAGTACTTC. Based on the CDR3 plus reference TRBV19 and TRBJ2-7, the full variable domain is DGGITQSPKYLFRKEGQNVTLSCEQNLNHDAMYWYRQDPGQGLRLIYYSQIVNDFQKGDIAEGYSVSREKKESFPLTVTSAQKNPTAFYLCASTLSGRAVDEQYFGPGTRLTVT.

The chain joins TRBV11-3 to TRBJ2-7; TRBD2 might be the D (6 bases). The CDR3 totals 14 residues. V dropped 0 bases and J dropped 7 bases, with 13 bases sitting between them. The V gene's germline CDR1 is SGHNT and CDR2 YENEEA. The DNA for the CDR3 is TGTGCCAGCAGCTTAGATTCGGGAGCTGATGAGCAGTACTTC. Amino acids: CASSLDSGADEQYF.

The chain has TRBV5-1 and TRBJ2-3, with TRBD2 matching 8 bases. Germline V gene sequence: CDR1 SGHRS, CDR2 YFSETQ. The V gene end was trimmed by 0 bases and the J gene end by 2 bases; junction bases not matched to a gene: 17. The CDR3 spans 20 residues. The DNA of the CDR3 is TGCGCCAGCAGCTTGGTTCCTAGCGGGCGATCACATTTGGTCACAGATACGCAGTATTTT. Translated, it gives CASSLVPSGRSHLVTDTQYF.

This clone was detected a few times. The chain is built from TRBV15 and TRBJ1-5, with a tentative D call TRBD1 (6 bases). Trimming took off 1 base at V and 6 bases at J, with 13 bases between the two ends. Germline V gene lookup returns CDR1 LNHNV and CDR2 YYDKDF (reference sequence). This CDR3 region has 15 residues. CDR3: CATSRGAGAGQPQHF. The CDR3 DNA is TGTGCCACCAGCAGAGGGGCGGGGGCCGGTCAGCCCCAGCATTTT.

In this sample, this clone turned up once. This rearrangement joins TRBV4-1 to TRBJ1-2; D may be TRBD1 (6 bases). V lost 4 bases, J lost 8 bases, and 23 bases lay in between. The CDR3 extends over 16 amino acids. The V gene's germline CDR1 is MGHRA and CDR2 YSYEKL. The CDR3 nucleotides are TGCGCCAGCAGCCCCGGAGACCCACAGGGAATGTTCGGCTACACCTTC. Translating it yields CASSPGDPQGMFGYTF.

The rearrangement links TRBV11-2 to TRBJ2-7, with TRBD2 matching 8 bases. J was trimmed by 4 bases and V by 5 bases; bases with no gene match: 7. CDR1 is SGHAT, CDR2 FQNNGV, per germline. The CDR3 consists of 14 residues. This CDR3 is CASSRSGGPYEQYF. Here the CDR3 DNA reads TGTGCCAGCAGCCGCTCGGGAGGGCCGTACGAGCAGTACTTC.

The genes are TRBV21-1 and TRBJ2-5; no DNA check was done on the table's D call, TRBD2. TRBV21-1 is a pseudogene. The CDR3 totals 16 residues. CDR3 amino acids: CASSKATRPREETQYF. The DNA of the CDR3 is TGTGCCAGCAGCAAAGCGACTAGGCCACGGGAGGAGACCCAGTACTTC.

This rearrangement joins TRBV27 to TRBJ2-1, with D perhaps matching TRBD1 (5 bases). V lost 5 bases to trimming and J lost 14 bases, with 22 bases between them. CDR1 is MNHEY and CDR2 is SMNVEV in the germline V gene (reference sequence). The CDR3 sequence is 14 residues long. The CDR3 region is CASSPPPAGSKKFF. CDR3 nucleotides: TGTGCCAGCAGTCCCCCCCCGGCAGGGTCAAAAAAGTTCTTC.

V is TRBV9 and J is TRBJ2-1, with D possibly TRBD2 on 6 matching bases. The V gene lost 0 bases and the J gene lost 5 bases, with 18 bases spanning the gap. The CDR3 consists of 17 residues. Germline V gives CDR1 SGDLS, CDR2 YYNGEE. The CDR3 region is CASSVGVAASGDNEQFF. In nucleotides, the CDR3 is TGTGCCAGCAGCGTAGGGGTAGCGGCCTCGGGAGACAATGAGCAGTTCTTC.

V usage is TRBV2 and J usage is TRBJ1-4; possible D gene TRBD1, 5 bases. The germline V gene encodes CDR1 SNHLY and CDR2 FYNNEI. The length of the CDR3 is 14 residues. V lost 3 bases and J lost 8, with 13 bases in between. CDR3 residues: CASSEVQGREKLFF. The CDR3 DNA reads TGTGCCAGCAGTGAGGTCCAGGGCCGGGAAAAACTGTTTTTT.

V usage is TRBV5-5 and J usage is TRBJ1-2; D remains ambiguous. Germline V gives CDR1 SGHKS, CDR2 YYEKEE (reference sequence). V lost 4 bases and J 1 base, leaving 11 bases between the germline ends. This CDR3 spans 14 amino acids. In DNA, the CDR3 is TGTGCCAGCAGCCCTATACAGATTAACTATGGCTACACCTTC. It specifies CASSPIQINYGYTF.

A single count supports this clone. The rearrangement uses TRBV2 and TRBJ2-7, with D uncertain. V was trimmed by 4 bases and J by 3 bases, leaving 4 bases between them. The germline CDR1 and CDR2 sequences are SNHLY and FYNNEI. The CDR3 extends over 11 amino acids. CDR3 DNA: TGTGCCAGCAGTGGACACTACGAGCAGTACTTC. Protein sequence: CASSGHYEQYF.

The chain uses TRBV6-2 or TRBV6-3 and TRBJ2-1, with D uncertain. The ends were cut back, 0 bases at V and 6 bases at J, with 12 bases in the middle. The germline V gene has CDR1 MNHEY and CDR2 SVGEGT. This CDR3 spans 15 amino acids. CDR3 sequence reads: CASSYSRGIPNEQFF. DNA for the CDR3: TGTGCCAGCAGTTACTCACGCGGCATCCCCAATGAGCAGTTCTTC.

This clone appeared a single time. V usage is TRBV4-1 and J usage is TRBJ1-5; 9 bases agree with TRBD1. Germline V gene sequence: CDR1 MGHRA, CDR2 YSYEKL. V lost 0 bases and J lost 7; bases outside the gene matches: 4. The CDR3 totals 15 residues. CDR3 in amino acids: CASSQDATGGQPQHF. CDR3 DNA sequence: TGCGCCAGCAGCCAAGACGCGACAGGGGGACAGCCCCAGCATTTT.